This T cell receptor beta chain originates from a study of blood T cells in healthy people across ages. The germline CDR1 and CDR2 sequences are DFQATT and SNEGSKA (reference sequence). The CDR3 extends over 13 amino acids. Between the trimmed V and J ends, which lost 3 bases and 2 bases, there was a span of 8 bases. Alongside a J-beta primer mix, a sample-barcoded 5' primer served in a second PCR lasting roughly 7 to 12 cycles. TCRdb passed the 5' RACE reads through MiXCR, listing each CDR3 protein once. Among over 950,000 distinct CDR3 sequences listed, roughly two fifths were seen once. This rearrangement joins TRBV20-1 to TRBJ1-5, with D unresolved. This receptor was identified in a man younger than 30 in good health. The material sequenced was blood. In DNA, the CDR3 is TGCAGTGCTAGTAAGGGAGGCAATCAGCCCCAGCATTTT. Its translation is CSASKGGNQPQHF.